This TCR beta chain stems from a study of identical twins. The V gene lost 4 bases and the J gene lost 4 bases, with 15 bases spanning the gap. The V gene's germline CDR1 is SGHDT and CDR2 YYEEEE. This CDR3 region has 14 residues. Template switching added a universal primer binding site, and final cDNA carried unique molecular identifiers. One entry per CDR3 protein, called by TCRdb with MiXCR from the 5' RACE reads. The table lists fewer than 450,000 distinct CDR3 sequences, approximately 9.1% of them singletons. Concerning this clonotype itself: Its antigen is still unknown.

Overall study findings and caveats: Memory repertoires showed no such pattern, whereas abundant cord blood beta clonotypes carried fewer insertions. Weaker excess twin sharing was observed in beta out-of-frame sequences.

Sequencing was carried out using naive T cells sorted from blood. The V and J genes are TRBV5-6 and TRBJ2-7; D is perhaps TRBD2 (5 bases). The sequence came from a woman aged 45-65 years in good health. CDR3 loop: CASSTTRGKYEQYV. In nucleotides, the CDR3 is TGTGCCAGCAGCACAACCAGAGGGAAATACGAGCAGTACGTC.